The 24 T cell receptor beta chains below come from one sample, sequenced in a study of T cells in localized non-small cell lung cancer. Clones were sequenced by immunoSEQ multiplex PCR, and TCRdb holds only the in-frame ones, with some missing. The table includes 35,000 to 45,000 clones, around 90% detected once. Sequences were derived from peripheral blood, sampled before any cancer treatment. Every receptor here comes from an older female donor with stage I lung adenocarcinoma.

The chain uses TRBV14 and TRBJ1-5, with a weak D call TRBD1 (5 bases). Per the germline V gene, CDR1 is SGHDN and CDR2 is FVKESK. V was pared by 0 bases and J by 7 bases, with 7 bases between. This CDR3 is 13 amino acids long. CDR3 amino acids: CASSQDRGQPQHF. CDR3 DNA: TGTGCCAGCAGCCAAGATAGGGGACAGCCCCAGCATTTT.

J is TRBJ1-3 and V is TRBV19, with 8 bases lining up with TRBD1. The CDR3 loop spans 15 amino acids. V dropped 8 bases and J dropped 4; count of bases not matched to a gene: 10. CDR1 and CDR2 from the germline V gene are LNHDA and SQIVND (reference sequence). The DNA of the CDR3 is TGTGCCAGTGGAAGAGACAGGGGCTCAGGAAACACCATATATTTT. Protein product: CASGRDRGSGNTIYF.

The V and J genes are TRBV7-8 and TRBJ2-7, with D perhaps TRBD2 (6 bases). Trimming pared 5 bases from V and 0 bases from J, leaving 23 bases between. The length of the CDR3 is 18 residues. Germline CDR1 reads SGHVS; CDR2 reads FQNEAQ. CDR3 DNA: TGTGCCAGCAGCCCTCAAGAGTTTAGCGGACCAAGCTCCTACGAGCAGTACGTC. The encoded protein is CASSPQEFSGPSSYEQYV.

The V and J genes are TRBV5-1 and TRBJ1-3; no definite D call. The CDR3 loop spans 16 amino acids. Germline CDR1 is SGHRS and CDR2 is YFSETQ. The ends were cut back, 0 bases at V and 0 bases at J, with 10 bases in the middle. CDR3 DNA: TGCGCCAGCAGCTTGGAGGAAGGGTTCTCTGGAAACACCATATATTTT. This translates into CASSLEEGFSGNTIYF.

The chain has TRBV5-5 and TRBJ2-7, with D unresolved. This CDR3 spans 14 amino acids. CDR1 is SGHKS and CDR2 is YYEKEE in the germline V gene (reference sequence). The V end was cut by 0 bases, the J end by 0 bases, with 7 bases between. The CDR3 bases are TGTGCCAGCAGCTTGGGCCGTCTCTCCTACGAGCAGTACTTC. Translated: CASSLGRLSYEQYF. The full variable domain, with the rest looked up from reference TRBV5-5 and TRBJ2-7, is DAGVTQSPTHLIKTRGQQVTLRCSPISGHKSVSWYQQVLGQGPQFIFQYYEKEERGRGNFPDRFSARQFPNYSSELNVNALLLGDSALYLCASSLGRLSYEQYFGPGTRLTVT.

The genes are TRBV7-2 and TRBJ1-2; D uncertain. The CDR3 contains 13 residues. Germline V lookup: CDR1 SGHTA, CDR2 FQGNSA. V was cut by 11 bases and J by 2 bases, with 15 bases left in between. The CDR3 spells CAPRPAGNYGYTF. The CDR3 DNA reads TGTGCCCCCCGGCCGGCGGGGAACTATGGCTACACCTTC. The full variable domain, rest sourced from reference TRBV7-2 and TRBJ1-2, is GAGVSQSPSNKVTEKGKDVELRCDPISGHTALYWYRQSLGQGLEFLIYFQGNSAPDKSGLPSDRFSAERTGGSVSTLTIQRTQQEDSAVYLCAPRPAGNYGYTFGSGTRLTVV.

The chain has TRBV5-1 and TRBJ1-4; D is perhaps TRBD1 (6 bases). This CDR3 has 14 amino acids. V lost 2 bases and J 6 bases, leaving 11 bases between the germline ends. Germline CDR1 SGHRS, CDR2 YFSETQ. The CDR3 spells CASSLQGGDEKLFF. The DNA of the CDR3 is TGCGCCAGCAGCTTACAGGGAGGGGATGAAAAACTGTTTTTT.

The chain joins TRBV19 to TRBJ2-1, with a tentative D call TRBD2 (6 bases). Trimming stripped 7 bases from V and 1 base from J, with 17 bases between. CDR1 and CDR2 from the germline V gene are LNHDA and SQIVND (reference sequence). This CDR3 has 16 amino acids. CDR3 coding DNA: TGTGCCAGTAAACCAGGGAGGTTTGAGTCCTACAATGAGCAGTTCTTC. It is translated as CASKPGRFESYNEQFF.

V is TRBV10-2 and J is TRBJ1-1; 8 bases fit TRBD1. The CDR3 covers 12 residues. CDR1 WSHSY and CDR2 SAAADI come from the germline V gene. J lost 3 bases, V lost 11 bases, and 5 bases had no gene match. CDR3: CAGGQGDTEAFF. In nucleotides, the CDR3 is TGCGCCGGAGGACAGGGAGACACTGAAGCTTTCTTT.

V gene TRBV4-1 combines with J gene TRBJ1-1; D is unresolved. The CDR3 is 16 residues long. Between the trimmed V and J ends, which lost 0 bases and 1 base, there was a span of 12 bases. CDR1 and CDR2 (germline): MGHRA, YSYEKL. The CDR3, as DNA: TGCGCCAGCAGCCAAGATTACTCCGGAGCGAACACTGAAGCTTTCTTT. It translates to CASSQDYSGANTEAFF.

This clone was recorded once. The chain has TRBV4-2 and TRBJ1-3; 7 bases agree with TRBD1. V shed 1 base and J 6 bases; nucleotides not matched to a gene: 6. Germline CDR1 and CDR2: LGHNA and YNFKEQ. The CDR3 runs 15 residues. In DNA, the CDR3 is TGTGCCAGCAGCCAAGTAGACAGGGAGGAAAACACCATATATTTT. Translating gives CASSQVDREENTIYF.

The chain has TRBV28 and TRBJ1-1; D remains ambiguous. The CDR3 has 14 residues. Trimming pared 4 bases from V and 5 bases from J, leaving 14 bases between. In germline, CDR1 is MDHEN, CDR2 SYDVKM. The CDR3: CASSSAGGGTEAFF. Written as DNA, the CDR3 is TGTGCCAGCAGTTCCGCCGGAGGAGGGACTGAAGCTTTCTTT.

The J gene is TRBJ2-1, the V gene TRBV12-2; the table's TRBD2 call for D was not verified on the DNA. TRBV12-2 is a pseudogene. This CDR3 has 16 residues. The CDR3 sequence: CASPHPGLARDNEQFF. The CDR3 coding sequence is TGTGCAAGTCCCCATCCGGGACTAGCACGAGACAATGAGCAGTTCTTC.

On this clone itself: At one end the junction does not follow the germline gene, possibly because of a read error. The CDR3, as DNA: TGTGCCCTCAGTTCCGGGACAGGAAACTATGGCTACACCTTC. Protein product: CALSSGTGNYGYTF. The rearrangement uses TRBV10-3 and TRBJ1-2; 8 nucleotides align to TRBD1. CDR1 is ENHRY and CDR2 is SYGVKD in the germline V gene. The CDR3 consists of 14 residues.

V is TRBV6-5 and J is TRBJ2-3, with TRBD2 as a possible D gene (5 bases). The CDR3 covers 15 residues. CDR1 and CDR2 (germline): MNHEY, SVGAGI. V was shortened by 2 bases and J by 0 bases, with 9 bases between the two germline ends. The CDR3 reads CASSYEGASTDTQYF. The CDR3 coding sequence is TGTGCCAGCAGTTACGAGGGAGCTAGCACAGATACGCAGTATTTT.

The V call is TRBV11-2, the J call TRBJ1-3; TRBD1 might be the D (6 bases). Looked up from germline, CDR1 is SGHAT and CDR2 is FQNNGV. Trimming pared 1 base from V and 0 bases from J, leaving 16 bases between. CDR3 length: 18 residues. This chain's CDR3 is CASSLAPRGPISGNTIYF. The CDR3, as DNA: TGTGCCAGCAGCTTAGCCCCCCGGGGGCCCATCTCTGGAAACACCATATATTTT.

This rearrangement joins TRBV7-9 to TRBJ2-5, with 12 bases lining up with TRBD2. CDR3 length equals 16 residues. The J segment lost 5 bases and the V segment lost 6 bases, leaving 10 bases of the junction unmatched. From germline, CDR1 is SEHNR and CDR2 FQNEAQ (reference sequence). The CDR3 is CASRLSRTSGVETQYF. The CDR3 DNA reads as TGTGCCAGCAGGTTATCCCGGACTAGCGGGGTGGAGACCCAGTACTTC.

The DNA of the CDR3 is TGTGCCAGCAGCTTAGTGGCGGAGGAGGAGGAAAAACTGTTTTTT. Residues: CASSLVAEEEEKLFF. The chain joins TRBV7-2 to TRBJ1-4; D unresolved. The germline V gene encodes CDR1 SGHTA and CDR2 FQGNSA. With 1 base removed from V and 8 bases from J, the gap between germline ends came to 14 bases. The CDR3 loop spans 15 amino acids.

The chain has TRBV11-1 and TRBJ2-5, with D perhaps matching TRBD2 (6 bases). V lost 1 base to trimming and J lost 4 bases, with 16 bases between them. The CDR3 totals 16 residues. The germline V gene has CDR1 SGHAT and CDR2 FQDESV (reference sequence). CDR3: CASSLVRGVLGETQYF. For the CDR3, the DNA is TGTGCCAGCAGCTTAGTTCGCGGGGTTCTAGGAGAGACCCAGTACTTC.

The CDR3 nucleotides read TGCGCCAGCAGCCAAGATCCCCAATCGGGGCAAGGGGAAGCTTTCTTT. Protein product: CASSQDPQSGQGEAFF. V and J are TRBV4-1 and TRBJ1-1, with D maybe TRBD1 (5 bases). Trimming took 0 bases from V and 8 from J, leaving 19 bases between them. CDR1 is MGHRA and CDR2 is YSYEKL in the germline V gene. The CDR3 runs to 16 residues.

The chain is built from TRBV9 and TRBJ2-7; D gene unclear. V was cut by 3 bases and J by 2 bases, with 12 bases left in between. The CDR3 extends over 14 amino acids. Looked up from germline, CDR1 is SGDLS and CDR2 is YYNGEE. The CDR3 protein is CASSAPTGTYEQYF. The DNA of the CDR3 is TGTGCCAGCAGCGCCCCCACCGGAACCTACGAGCAGTACTTC.

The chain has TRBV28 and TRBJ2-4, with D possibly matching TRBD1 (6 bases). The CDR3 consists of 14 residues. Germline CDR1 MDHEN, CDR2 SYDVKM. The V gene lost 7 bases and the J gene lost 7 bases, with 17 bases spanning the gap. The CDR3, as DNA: TGTGCCAGCACCGAAGGGGGACCGACTAACATTCAGTACTTC. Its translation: CASTEGGPTNIQYF.

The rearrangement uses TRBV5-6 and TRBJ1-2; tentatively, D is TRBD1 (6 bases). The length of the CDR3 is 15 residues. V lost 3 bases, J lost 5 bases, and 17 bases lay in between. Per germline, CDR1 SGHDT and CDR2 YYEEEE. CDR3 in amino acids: CASSSGVGELYGYTF. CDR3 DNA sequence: TGTGCCAGCAGCTCAGGGGTAGGAGAACTATATGGCTACACCTTC.

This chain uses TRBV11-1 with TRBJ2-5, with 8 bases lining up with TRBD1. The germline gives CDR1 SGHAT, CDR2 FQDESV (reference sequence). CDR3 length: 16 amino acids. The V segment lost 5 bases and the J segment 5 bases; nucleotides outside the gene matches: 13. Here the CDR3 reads CASSLMGTGFLETQYF. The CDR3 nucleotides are TGTGCCAGCAGCCTCATGGGGACAGGCTTTCTGGAGACCCAGTACTTC.